This entry is about one T cell receptor beta chain. The target antigen is unknown. The data originate from a study of graft-versus-host responses after intestinal transplantation. Whole-study context: Tacrolimus plus steroids were given to all recipients for approximately three years, preceded by anti-thymocyte globulin induction. Study-level results: HvG clone declines early post-transplant were associated with peak circulating GvH levels. In recipient marrow, GvH clones were found, and some appeared first in ileum or blood. Patients who carried graft-donor T cell macrochimerism also had high graft-versus-host to host-versus-graft clonal ratios in their allografts.

The CDR3 is made up of 17 amino acids. Germline V gene lookup returns CDR1 SGHDT and CDR2 YYEEEE. Losses at the gene ends were 1 base for V and 0 bases for J; bases not matched to a gene: 9. Sequencing used immunoSEQ multiplex PCR; TCRdb keeps in-frame clones, though not all of them. The table lists some 22,000 clones, 90% to 95% of them singletons. This chain connects TRBV5-6 to TRBJ1-1, with 7 bases aligning to TRBD1. This receptor was identified in a human patient who received an intestinal transplant, so some T cells may come from the graft donor. The specimen comprised PBMCs, sampled about 41 days after intestinal transplant. The chain's CDR3 is CASSLWYRGRMNTEAFF. The CDR3 DNA reads as TGTGCCAGCAGCTTGTGGTACAGGGGCAGGATGAACACTGAAGCTTTCTTT.